The T cell receptor beta chain under discussion was sequenced for a study of CD8 T cells in Susac syndrome. Reverse transcription used about 0.45 to 1 ug RNA and random hexamers. In TCRdb, the immunoSEQ multiplex PCR reads were re-called with MiXCR into one record per CDR3 protein. The sample records approximately 200,000 distinct CDR3 sequences, approximately 95% being singletons. Germline CDR1 and CDR2: GTSNPN and SVGIG (reference sequence). The V gene lost 5 bases and the J gene lost 3 bases, with 17 bases spanning the gap. This CDR3 has 14 amino acids. Sequences were obtained from CD4+ T cells from PBMCs. The chain is built from TRBV30 and TRBJ2-7; TRBD1 is a possible D gene (6 bases). The source is a human donor with multiple sclerosis. The CDR3 reads CAWLSGVSGYEQYF. The CDR3 bases are TGTGCCTGGCTTTCAGGGGTCTCCGGCTACGAGCAGTACTTC.